This paragraph reports one T cell receptor beta chain. What it recognizes is unknown. These data originate in a study of T cells in localized non-small cell lung cancer. General study results and limits: The study detected a median about 60 of the top 100 tumor clones in adjacent lung. Uninvolved adjacent lung, not tumor, had the highest T cell clonality. Higher blood T cell density went with longer overall survival.

The V and J ends lost 4 bases and 6 bases respectively, with 16 bases between them. The CDR3 has 15 amino acids. The germline CDR1 and CDR2 sequences are KGHSY and FQNENV. This table comes from immunoSEQ multiplex PCR, and its TCRdb copy is limited to in-frame clones, with some not included. The sample comprises over 15,000 clones, 80% to 90% of which are singletons, and 27% rests with the top ten. This clonotype originated in a male donor at least 60 years old with stage II lung adenocarcinoma. Specimen: peripheral blood mononuclear cells, collected before any cancer treatment. V is TRBV16 and J is TRBJ1-3, with D maybe TRBD1 (5 bases). DNA for the CDR3: TGTGCCAGCAGCCCCACGAGGACACAAGCAAACACCATATATTTT. Protein sequence: CASSPTRTQANTIYF.